This T cell receptor beta chain was captured by sequencing in a study of T cells in Graves' hyperthyroidism and ophthalmopathy. The study, taken as a whole, reports: Researchers report that a 13 V-J model separated ophthalmopathy from stable hyperthyroidism. Most expanded thyroid clonotypes above 0.001 recurred in blood. Ophthalmopathy was predicted by the model a median of about 6.7 months ahead of onset.

CDR3 length equals 13 residues. V lost 10 bases and J lost 3; bases outside the gene matches: 3. Germline V lookup: CDR1 LGHDT, CDR2 YNNKEL (reference sequence). Investigators excluded patients with uncontrolled infection, other autoimmune disease, pregnancy or lactation. The CDR3 regions of TCR beta were amplified from RNA transcripts. Carried out on the TCR CDR3, a first-round RT-PCR used the HTBI primer set. TCRdb redid the calling of the multiplex PCR reads with MiXCR, one entry per CDR3 protein. This sample yields around 690,000 distinct CDR3 sequences, of which 20% to 25% are seen a single time; over 30% belongs to the top ten. This clonotype was found many times. Its antigen remains unidentified.

This TCR derives from a man aged 25 to 40 with Graves' ophthalmopathy. This chain uses TRBV3-1 with TRBJ2-7, with 13 bases identical to TRBD2. Sequencing was performed on blood. CDR3 in DNA: TGTGCCACCCGGACTAGCGGGAGCTACGAGCAGTACTTC. Its protein product is CATRTSGSYEQYF.